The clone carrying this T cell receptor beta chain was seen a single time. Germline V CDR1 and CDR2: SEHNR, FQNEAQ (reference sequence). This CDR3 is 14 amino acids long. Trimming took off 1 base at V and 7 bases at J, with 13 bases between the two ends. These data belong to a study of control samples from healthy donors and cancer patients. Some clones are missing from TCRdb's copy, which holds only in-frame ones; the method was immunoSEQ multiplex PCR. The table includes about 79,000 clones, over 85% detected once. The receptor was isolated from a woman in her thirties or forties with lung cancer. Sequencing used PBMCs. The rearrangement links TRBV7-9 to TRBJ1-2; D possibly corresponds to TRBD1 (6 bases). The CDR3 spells CASSLDEGGGGYTF. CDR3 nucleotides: TGTGCCAGCAGCTTAGATGAAGGGGGAGGTGGCTACACCTTC.